The present T cell receptor beta chain was sequenced within a study of T cell responses to AZD1222 COVID-19 vaccine. The study's findings and limits: After two AZD1222 doses, spike-specific TCR breadth and depth rose versus day 0. Donors skewed white British and female; clonal diversity was possibly underestimated. After the peak T cell response, and only then, were repertoires sampled.

As concerns this clone: The antigen remains undetermined.

Clones were sequenced by immunoSEQ multiplex PCR, and TCRdb holds only the in-frame ones, with some missing. The sample shows approximately 150,000 clones, approximately 89% of them seen only once. V was trimmed by 5 bases and J by 7 bases, leaving 8 bases between them. Germline V CDR1 and CDR2: MDHEN, SYDVKM. CDR3 length: 11 residues. This chain joins TRBV28 and TRBJ1-1; D is unresolved. The clonotype comes from an adult who received the AZD1222 COVID-19 vaccine. The sequenced sample was peripheral blood, obtained 28 days after the second AZD1222 dose. CDR3 protein: CASSVPGEAFF. The DNA of the CDR3 is TGTGCCAGCAGTGTACCCGGTGAAGCTTTCTTT.